Below, one TCR beta chain is given with its context. Germline CDR1 reads ENHRY; CDR2 reads SYGVKD. This CDR3 has 13 amino acids. This record belongs to a study of T cell clusters in autoimmune cytopenias. TRB was amplified by touch-down multiplex PCR, primer pools A and B combined. From the multiplex PCR reads, TCRdb lists one entry per CDR3 protein and no DNA. Its table records 11,000 or so distinct CDR3 sequences. Tens of thousands of genome equivalents of blood DNA were amplified for TRB. A further study also used this sample, focusing on T cell repertoires in aging, cancer and after chemotherapy. That study reports: Over several months to years, re-sampled healthy donor repertoires clearly shared clones. Untreated cancer patients had significantly lower blood TCR diversity than age-matched healthy donors. In each cancer cohort, median generation probability increased across chemotherapy, suggesting thymic output rebounded. The repertoire data cannot show anything about immunological memory following chemotherapy.

Sample: peripheral blood. This TCR came from a human donor in good health. The chain links TRBV10-3 to TRBJ2-7; TCRdb selects TRBD1, and the lack of DNA leaves this call unchecked. CDR3: CAIKWGERGAQYF.